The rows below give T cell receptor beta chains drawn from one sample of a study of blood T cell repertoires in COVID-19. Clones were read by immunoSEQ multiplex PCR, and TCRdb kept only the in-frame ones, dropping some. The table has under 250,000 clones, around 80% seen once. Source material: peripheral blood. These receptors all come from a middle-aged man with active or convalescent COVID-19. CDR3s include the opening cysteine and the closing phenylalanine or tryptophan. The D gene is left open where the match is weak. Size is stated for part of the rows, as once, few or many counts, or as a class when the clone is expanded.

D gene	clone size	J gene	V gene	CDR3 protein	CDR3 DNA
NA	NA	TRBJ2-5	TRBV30	CAWSRGNQETQYF	TGTGCCTGGAGTCGGGGGAACCAAGAGACCCAGTACTTC
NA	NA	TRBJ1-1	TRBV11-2	CASSLTRTEAFF	TGTGCCAGCAGCTTAACGAGGACTGAAGCTTTCTTT
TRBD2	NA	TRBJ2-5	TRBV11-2	CASSYASGGPQETQYF	TGTGCCAGCAGCTACGCTAGCGGGGGTCCACAAGAGACCCAGTACTTC
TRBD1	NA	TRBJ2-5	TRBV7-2	CASSPTGGVQETQYF	TGTGCCAGCAGCCCCACAGGGGGCGTACAAGAGACCCAGTACTTC
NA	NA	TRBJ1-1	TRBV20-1	CSASQGSMNTEAFF	TGCAGTGCTAGTCAGGGGTCTATGAACACTGAAGCTTTCTTT
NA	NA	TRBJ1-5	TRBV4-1	CASSRPDNQPQHF	TGCGCCAGCAGCCGCCCAGACAATCAGCCCCAGCATTTT
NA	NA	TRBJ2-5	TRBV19	CASSNQGQETQYF	TGTGCCAGTAGCAACCAGGGCCAAGAGACCCAGTACTTC
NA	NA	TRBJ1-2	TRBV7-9	CASSPTGSLNGYTF	TGTGCCAGCAGCCCCACAGGATCCTTGAATGGCTACACCTTC
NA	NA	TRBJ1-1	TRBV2	CASSDRTVMNTEAFF	TGTGCCAGCAGTGACCGGACAGTGATGAACACTGAAGCTTTCTTT
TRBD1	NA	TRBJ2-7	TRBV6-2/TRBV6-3	CASNPGQMFYEQYF	TGTGCCAGCAACCCGGGACAGATGTTCTACGAGCAGTACTTC
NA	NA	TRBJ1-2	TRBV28	CASSLWEQGYGYTF	TGTGCCAGCAGTTTATGGGAACAGGGTTACGGCTACACCTTC
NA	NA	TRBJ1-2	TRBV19	CASSKDSLRYGYTF	TGTGCCAGTAGTAAGGACAGCCTTAGATATGGCTACACCTTC
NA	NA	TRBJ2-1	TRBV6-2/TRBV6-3	CASSGTPGFEQFF	TGTGCCAGCAGTGGGACTCCGGGGTTTGAGCAGTTCTTC
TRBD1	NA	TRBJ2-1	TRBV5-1	CASSLQGPETNEQFF	TGCGCCAGCAGCCTACAGGGGCCCGAGACCAATGAGCAGTTCTTC
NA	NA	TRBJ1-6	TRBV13	CASMLSSSANNSPLHF	TGTGCCAGCATGCTTAGTAGCAGCGCGAATAATTCACCCCTCCACTTT
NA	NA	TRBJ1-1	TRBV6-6	CASNSQGGNTEAFF	TGTGCCAGCAATAGCCAAGGGGGGAACACTGAAGCTTTCTTT
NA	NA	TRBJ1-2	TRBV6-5	CASSSDPVYGYTF	TGTGCCAGCAGTTCAGATCCCGTATATGGCTACACCTTC
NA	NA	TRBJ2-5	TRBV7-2	CASSLRRQETQYF	TGTGCCAGCAGCTTAAGGAGACAAGAGACCCAGTACTTC
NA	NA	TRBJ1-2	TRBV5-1	CASSLDLTSSYGYTF	TGCGCCAGCAGCTTGGACCTGACATCTTCCTATGGCTACACCTTC
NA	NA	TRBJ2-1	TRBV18	CASSPIDSADGNEQFF	TGTGCCAGCTCACCAATCGATAGCGCCGATGGCAATGAGCAGTTCTTC
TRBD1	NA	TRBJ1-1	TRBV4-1	CAIRPVTGTNTEAFF	TGCGCCATCCGACCCGTGACAGGGACGAACACTGAAGCTTTCTTT
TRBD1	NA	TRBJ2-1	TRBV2	CASGQGAGYEQFF	TGTGCCAGCGGGCAGGGGGCAGGGTATGAGCAGTTCTTC
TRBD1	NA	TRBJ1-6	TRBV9	CASSVAGGSNSPLHF	TGTGCCAGCAGCGTGGCAGGGGGTTCAAATTCACCCCTCCACTTT
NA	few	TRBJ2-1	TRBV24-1	CATSDATRGNEQFF	TGTGCCACCAGTGATGCCACCCGGGGAAATGAGCAGTTCTTC
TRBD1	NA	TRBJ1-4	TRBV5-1	CASRPTGGEKLFF	TGCGCCAGCAGGCCCACAGGGGGTGAAAAACTGTTTTTT
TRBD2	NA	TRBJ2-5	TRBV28	CASSLAGALGETQYF	TGTGCCAGCTCGTTAGCGGGGGCCCTGGGGGAGACCCAGTACTTC
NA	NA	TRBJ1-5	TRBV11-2	CASSLEVQQPQHF	TGTGCCAGCAGCTTAGAAGTCCAGCAGCCCCAGCATTTT
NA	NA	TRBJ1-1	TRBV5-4	CASSLTTGNTEAFF	TGTGCCAGCAGCTTGACGACAGGGAACACTGAAGCTTTCTTT
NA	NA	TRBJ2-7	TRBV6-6	CASSYSGGLSSYEQYF	TGTGCCAGCAGTTACTCCGGGGGGCTCAGCTCCTACGAGCAGTACTTC
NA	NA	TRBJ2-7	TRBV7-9	CASSLRGYEQYF	TGTGCCAGCAGCTTAAGGGGGTACGAGCAGTACTTC
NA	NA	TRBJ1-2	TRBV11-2	CASSPGTGGTFYGYTF	TGTGCCAGCAGCCCAGGGACGGGTGGGACTTTCTATGGCTACACCTTC
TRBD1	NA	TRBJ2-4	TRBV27	CASSYRQGNIQYF	TGTGCCAGCAGTTACCGACAGGGGAACATTCAGTACTTC
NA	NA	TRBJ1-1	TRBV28	CASSSGDRNTEAFF	TGTGCCAGCAGTTCCGGAGATAGGAACACTGAAGCTTTCTTT
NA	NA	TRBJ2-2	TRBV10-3	CAISDRGTGELFF	TGTGCCATCAGTGACAGGGGAACCGGGGAGCTGTTTTTT
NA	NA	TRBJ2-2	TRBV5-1	CASSLVSIPGTGELFF	TGCGCCAGCAGCTTGGTGTCCATTCCGGGCACCGGGGAGCTGTTTTTT
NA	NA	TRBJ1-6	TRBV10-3	CAISDGQNSPLHF	TGTGCCATCAGTGATGGCCAGAATTCACCCCTCCACTTT
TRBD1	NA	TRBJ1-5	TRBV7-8	CASSQKGADQPQHF	TGTGCCAGCAGCCAGAAGGGGGCCGATCAGCCCCAGCATTTT
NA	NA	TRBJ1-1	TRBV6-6	CASSYSEGNTEAFF	TGTGCCAGCAGTTACAGTGAGGGGAACACTGAAGCTTTCTTT
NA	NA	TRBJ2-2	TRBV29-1	CSVERGTRDNTGELFF	TGCAGCGTTGAACGGGGGACTCGTGACAACACCGGGGAGCTGTTTTTT
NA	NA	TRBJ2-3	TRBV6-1	CASSEVALSPTRTDTQYF	TGTGCCAGCAGTGAAGTGGCCTTGTCACCCACTAGGACAGATACGCAGTATTTT
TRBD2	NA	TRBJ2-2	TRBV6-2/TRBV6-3	CASSYSSSGGASNTGELFF	TGTGCCAGCAGTTACTCATCTAGCGGGGGGGCCTCGAACACCGGGGAGCTGTTTTTT
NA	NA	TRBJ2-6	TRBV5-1	CASSSQTVSGANVLTF	TGCGCCAGCAGCTCACAGACAGTCTCTGGGGCCAACGTCCTGACTTTC
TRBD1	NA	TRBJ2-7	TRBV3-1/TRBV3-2	CASSRQGYEQYF	TGTGCCAGCAGCCGACAGGGCTACGAGCAGTACTTC
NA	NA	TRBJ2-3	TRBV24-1	CATSEEGTTDTQYF	TGTGCCACCAGTGAAGAGGGCACCACAGATACGCAGTATTTT
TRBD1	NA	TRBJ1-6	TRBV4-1	CASSQDRTGATSRSPLHF	TGCGCCAGCAGCCAAGATCGGACAGGGGCTACGTCGAGGTCACCCCTCCACTTT
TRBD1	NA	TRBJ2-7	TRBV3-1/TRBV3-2	CASSQARAAGGEQYF	TGTGCCAGCAGCCAAGCGCGGGCAGCAGGGGGCGAGCAGTACTTC
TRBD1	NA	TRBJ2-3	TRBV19	CASSPSGTGASTDTQYF	TGTGCCAGTTCCCCTTCCGGGACAGGGGCTAGCACAGATACGCAGTATTTT
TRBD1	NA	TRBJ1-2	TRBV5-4	CASSLAWTGDGYTF	TGTGCCAGCAGCTTGGCCTGGACAGGGGATGGCTACACCTTC
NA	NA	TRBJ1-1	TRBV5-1	CASSLTGLDTEAFF	TGCGCCAGCAGCTTGACAGGCTTGGACACTGAAGCTTTCTTT
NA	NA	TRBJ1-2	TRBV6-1	CASSEAGLGYTF	TGTGCCAGCAGTGAAGCCGGTCTTGGCTACACCTTC
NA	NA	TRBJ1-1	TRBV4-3	CASSQVGVGGTEAFF	TGCGCCAGCAGCCAAGTTGGGGTTGGGGGGACTGAAGCTTTCTTT
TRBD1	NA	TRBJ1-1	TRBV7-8	CASSLPGGLTEAFF	TGTGCCAGCAGCTTACCAGGGGGCCTCACTGAAGCTTTCTTT
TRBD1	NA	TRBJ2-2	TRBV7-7	CALDRDDTGELFF	TGTGCCCTAGACAGGGATGACACCGGGGAGCTGTTTTTT